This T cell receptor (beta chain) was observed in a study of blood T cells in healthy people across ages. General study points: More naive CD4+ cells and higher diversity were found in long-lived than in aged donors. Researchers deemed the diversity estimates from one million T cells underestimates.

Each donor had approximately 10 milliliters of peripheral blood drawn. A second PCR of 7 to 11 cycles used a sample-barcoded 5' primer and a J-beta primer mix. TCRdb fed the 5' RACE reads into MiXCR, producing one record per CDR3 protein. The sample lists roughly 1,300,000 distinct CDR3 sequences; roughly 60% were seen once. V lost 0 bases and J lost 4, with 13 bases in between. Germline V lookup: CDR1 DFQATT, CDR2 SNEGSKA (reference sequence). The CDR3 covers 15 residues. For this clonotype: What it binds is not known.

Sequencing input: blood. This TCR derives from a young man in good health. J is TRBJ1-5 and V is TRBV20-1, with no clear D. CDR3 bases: TGCAGTGCTAGAGATAGCGGCAGGAGGAATCAGCCCCAGCATTTT. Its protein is CSARDSGRRNQPQHF.